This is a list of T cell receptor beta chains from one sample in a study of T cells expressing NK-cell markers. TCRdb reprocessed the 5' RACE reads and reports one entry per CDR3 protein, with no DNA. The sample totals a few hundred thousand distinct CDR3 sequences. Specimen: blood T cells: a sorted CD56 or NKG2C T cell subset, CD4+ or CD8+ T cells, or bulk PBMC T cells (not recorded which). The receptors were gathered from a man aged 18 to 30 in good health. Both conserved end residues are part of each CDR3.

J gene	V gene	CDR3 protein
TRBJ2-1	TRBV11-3	CASSLGGLASNEQFF
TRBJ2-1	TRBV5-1	CASSLVTPAGGDYNEQFF
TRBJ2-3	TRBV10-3	CAINFDRGDTQYF
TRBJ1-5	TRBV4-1	CASSQVGRSLSNQPQHF
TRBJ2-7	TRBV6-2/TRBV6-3	CASSYGPGPYEQYF
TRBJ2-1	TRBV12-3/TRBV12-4	CASSSRQGGPEQFF
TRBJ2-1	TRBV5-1	CASTRAGNEQFF
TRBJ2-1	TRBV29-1	CSVRLAESMEQFF
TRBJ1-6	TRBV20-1	CSATDSSSYNSPLHF
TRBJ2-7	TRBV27	CASSHRQGRYEQYF
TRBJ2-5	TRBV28	CASSSPLSETQYF
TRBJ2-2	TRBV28	CASSLGSFGELFF
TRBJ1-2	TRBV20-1	CSARADRTNYGYTF
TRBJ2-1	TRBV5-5	CASRTGVGSDEQFF
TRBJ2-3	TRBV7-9	CASRSSWGFTDTQYF
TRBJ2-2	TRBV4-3	CASSRGQGANTGELFF
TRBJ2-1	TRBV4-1	CASQPLAGGYNEQFF
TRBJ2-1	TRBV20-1	CSARDKVTARGNEQFF
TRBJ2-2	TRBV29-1	CSVAPRLAGELFF
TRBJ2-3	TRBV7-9	CASSSAGFNTDTQYF
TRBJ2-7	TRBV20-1	CSARPSYVTYEQYF
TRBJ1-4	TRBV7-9	CASSPTRATNEKLFF
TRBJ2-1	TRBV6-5	CASTQTSGSYNEQFF
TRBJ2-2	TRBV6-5	CASSLLAGVATGELFF
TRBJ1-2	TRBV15	CATSRDPRDGYTF
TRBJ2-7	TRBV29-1	CSVTGTANSYEQYF
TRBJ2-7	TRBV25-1	CASSTSGSTNEQYF
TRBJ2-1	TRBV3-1	CASSQDKSRLAGGPYNEQFF
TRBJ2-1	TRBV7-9	CASSPQDSSQFF
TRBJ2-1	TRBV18	CASSPPISYNEQFF
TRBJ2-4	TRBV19	CASSSVTGSDIAKNIQYF
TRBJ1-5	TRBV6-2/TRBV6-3	CASNDHGNQPQHF
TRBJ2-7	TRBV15	CATSSAAEYEQYF
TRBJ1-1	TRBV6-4	CASRPIPGQGAEAFF
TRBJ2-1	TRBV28	CASSRLAGPSSYNEQFF
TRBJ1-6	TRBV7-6	CASSLVFGRTGGSPLHF
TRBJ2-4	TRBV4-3	CASSQERGHIQYF
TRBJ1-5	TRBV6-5	CASSYSGHSNQPQHF
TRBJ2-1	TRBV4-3	CASSRASGSGYNEQFF
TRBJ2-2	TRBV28	CASHGSGVNTGELFF
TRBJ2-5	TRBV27	CASSRRQGDLETQYF
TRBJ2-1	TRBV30	CAWSWDRFNLAQFF
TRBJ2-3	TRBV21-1	CASSKGGGDRGAPDTQYF
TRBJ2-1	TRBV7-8	CASSLMRGPYNEQFF
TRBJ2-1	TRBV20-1	CSAKWLAGAGNEQFF
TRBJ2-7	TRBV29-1	CSVTSTSSYEQYF
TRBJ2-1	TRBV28	CASNPGPLAGGGNEQFF